This T cell receptor beta chain was documented in a study of cytomegalovirus exposure and HLA in healthy donors. Remarks on this clone: Its antigen is unknown.

As for the donors, each was a healthy bone marrow donor. J lost 5 bases, V lost 5 bases, and 14 bases had no gene match. The germline V gene has CDR1 SGHVS and CDR2 FQNEAQ. This CDR3 comprises 17 residues. Study conclusions and caveats: Rarity characterized most TCR sequences, yet some public TCRs appeared in many donors. A later analysis revealed that TCR association rates differed between HLA loci, peaking at DRB1 and bottoming out at HLA-C.

The PCR ran on 60 Vbeta and 13 Jbeta primers. TCRdb keeps only in-frame clones here, not all; method: immunoSEQ multiplex PCR. The sample has 150,000 to 200,000 clones, approximately 83% seen once. The chain couples TRBV7-8 to TRBJ2-5; TRBD2 matches at 10 bases. This sequence originates from a male donor in good health and CMV-seronegative. Source material: PBMCs. CDR3 DNA: TGTGCCAGCAGCCAGAGGAGGTATCTAGCGGGAGTGGAGACCCAGTACTTC. It yields the protein CASSQRRYLAGVETQYF.